The T cell receptor (beta chain) described here comes from a study of blood T cell repertoires in COVID-19. Germline CDR1 reads SEHNR; CDR2 reads FQNEAQ (reference sequence). There are 13 residues in the CDR3. J was trimmed by 5 bases and V by 5 bases; bases with no gene match: 2. Everyone who took part was roughly 18 to 100 years old, and they came from roughly 25 US areas. Donors in Cohort 3 who had recovered were those with two negative PCRs, healthcare professional clearance, or resolution of their symptoms. About this clone itself: Other DNA sequences in the same sample also yield this CDR3.

How the authors handled the data: From reference gene primer amplification, estimates of nucleated cell counts were derived. TCRdb's copy holds only in-frame clones and misses some; the assay was immunoSEQ multiplex PCR. V, J and clone size derive from that table, while D and trimming were established from the DNA sequence. The data show about 320,000 clones, approximately 91% seen once. Sequences were obtained from PBMCs or T cells enriched from blood (not recorded which). The chain carries TRBV7-9 and TRBJ1-2; 10 nucleotides agree with TRBD1. This TCR derives from a man aged 60-69 years who had recovered from COVID-19. The CDR3 loop reads CASSLGQGYGYTF. CDR3 coding DNA: TGTGCCAGCAGCCTGGGACAGGGGTATGGCTACACCTTC.